This TCR beta chain was retrieved from a study of T-cell memory formation after mild COVID-19. This clonotype was detected a few times. TCRdb reanalysed the 5' RACE reads using MiXCR and keeps one entry per CDR3 protein. Among roughly 200,000 distinct CDR3 sequences listed, 18% were seen once. This clonotype was obtained from an adult woman who had mild COVID-19 (a few samples of this study predate the infection). Cell type and time point are not known. What was sequenced was PBMCs or a T cell subset sorted from them (not recorded which).

In DNA, the CDR3 is TGTGCCACCAGTGACAACTCCTACGAGCAGTACTTC. Translation: CATSDNSYEQYF. This chain joins TRBV24-1 and TRBJ2-7; D unresolved. V lost 4 bases to trimming and J lost 0 bases, with 3 bases between them. Germline V CDR1 and CDR2: KGHDR, SFDVKD. The CDR3 is 12 residues long.